Listed here is a single T cell receptor beta chain. This clone's antigen is unknown. The sample holds no much larger clone one base away, and base qualities are not on file. The sample comes from a study of T cell therapy after organ transplantation (dated by TCRdb to the late 2010s). The study in broad terms: Autologous CMV-specific T cells, expanded in vitro for two to three weeks with a peptide pool of 30 HLA class I and II CMV epitopes, were used as therapy products. Patients were given up to 6 doses of T cells at 2-week intervals and were followed for approximately 29 weeks after finishing therapy. Most of the ten patients were classed as clinical responders and two as nonresponders. The median number of CMV-specific T cells given to patients was 1.92 x 10^8, delivered over 2 to 6 intravenous infusions. Blood samples for the long-term post-therapy time point were taken 20 to 29 weeks after therapy ended. This study was a follow-up analysis of the TRBV repertoire from an open-label phase I trial that tested autologous CMV-specific adoptive T cell therapy in people who had received solid-organ transplants. Long-term post-therapy samples were available for only about 80% of the 10 patients.

Summary of the overall study and its limitations: Fold change in CD8 clonality after therapy was inversely correlated with pretherapy clonality, suggesting that less biased repertoires were more receptive to remodeling. Both transferred clonotypes and endogenous clonotypes not detected in the therapy products appeared to be included in post-therapy reconstitution. Nonresponders showed marked pretherapy clonal expansions with minimal repertoire change after therapy. Few detected expansions in nonresponders may reflect reduced sample coverage from poor CD8+ T cell yield. Because the cohort was small, confounders such as concurrent antirejection and antiviral medications could not be assessed.

The germline V gene (reference sequence) specifies SGHKS as CDR1 and YYEKEE as CDR2. CDR3 length: 15 amino acids, cysteine to phenylalanine. The read is trimmed to its CDR3 DNA, 45 bases read in frame from base 1. Trimming leaves V shorter by 7 bases and J shorter by 9 bases, with the junction holding 15 bases beyond the gene matches. Sample time point, as interpreted from the label and publication: 20-29 weeks after completion of therapy. The patients had received solid-organ transplants and had drug-resistant/recurrent cytomegalovirus. Some 10 of the trial participants were picked for repertoire analysis depending on whether post-therapy peripheral blood mononuclear cells were available. Viable CD3+CD8+CD4- lymphocytes were sorted from PBMCs on a BD FACSAria III. Genomic DNA was extracted from sorted cells with the Qiagen DNeasy Kit. TRB CDR3 regions were amplified from genomic DNA with the immunoSEQ two-step, bias-controlled multiplex PCR assay. CDR3 libraries were sequenced on an Illumina NextSeq 500. The study's processing was this. The immunoSEQ Analyzer platform handled the initial alignment and bioinformatics, which included bias normalization against synthetic CDR3 analogs. Annotation of V, D and J genes followed the definitions in the IMGT database. Additional TRBV analyses were carried out with default settings in VDJtools version 1.1.10 and the R package tcR version 2.2.1.11. GLIPH analysis was done using default settings in version 1.0. For CDR3 sequences with at least 5 reads, significant changes in clonotype frequency were assessed with a 2-sided binomial test and Benjamini-Hochberg correction (alpha = 0.01). This is the immuneACCESS table as TCRdb keeps it, with only in-frame sequences that have V and J called. A part of the clones is gone; compared with another copy, unresolved V genes explain less than half, and the rest is unexplained. D and trimming come from the DNA, and the V and J calls and clone size come from that table. This sample lists about 20,000 clones; around 83% were detected once. Less than 40% of the sample lies in the top ten.

This receptor was obtained from a human patient who had received a solid organ transplant and had CMV disease. Some T cells may derive from the graft donor when a transplant has been performed. The specimen comprised CD8+ T cells from blood, sampled after autologous CMV-specific T cell therapy. The chain couples TRBV5-5 to TRBJ2-1, with 8 bases aligning to TRBD2. The DNA sequence is as follows: TGTGCCAGCGCTGTAGCTGGGACTAGTTGGTCTGAGCAGTTCTTC. It translates as CASAVAGTSWSEQFF.